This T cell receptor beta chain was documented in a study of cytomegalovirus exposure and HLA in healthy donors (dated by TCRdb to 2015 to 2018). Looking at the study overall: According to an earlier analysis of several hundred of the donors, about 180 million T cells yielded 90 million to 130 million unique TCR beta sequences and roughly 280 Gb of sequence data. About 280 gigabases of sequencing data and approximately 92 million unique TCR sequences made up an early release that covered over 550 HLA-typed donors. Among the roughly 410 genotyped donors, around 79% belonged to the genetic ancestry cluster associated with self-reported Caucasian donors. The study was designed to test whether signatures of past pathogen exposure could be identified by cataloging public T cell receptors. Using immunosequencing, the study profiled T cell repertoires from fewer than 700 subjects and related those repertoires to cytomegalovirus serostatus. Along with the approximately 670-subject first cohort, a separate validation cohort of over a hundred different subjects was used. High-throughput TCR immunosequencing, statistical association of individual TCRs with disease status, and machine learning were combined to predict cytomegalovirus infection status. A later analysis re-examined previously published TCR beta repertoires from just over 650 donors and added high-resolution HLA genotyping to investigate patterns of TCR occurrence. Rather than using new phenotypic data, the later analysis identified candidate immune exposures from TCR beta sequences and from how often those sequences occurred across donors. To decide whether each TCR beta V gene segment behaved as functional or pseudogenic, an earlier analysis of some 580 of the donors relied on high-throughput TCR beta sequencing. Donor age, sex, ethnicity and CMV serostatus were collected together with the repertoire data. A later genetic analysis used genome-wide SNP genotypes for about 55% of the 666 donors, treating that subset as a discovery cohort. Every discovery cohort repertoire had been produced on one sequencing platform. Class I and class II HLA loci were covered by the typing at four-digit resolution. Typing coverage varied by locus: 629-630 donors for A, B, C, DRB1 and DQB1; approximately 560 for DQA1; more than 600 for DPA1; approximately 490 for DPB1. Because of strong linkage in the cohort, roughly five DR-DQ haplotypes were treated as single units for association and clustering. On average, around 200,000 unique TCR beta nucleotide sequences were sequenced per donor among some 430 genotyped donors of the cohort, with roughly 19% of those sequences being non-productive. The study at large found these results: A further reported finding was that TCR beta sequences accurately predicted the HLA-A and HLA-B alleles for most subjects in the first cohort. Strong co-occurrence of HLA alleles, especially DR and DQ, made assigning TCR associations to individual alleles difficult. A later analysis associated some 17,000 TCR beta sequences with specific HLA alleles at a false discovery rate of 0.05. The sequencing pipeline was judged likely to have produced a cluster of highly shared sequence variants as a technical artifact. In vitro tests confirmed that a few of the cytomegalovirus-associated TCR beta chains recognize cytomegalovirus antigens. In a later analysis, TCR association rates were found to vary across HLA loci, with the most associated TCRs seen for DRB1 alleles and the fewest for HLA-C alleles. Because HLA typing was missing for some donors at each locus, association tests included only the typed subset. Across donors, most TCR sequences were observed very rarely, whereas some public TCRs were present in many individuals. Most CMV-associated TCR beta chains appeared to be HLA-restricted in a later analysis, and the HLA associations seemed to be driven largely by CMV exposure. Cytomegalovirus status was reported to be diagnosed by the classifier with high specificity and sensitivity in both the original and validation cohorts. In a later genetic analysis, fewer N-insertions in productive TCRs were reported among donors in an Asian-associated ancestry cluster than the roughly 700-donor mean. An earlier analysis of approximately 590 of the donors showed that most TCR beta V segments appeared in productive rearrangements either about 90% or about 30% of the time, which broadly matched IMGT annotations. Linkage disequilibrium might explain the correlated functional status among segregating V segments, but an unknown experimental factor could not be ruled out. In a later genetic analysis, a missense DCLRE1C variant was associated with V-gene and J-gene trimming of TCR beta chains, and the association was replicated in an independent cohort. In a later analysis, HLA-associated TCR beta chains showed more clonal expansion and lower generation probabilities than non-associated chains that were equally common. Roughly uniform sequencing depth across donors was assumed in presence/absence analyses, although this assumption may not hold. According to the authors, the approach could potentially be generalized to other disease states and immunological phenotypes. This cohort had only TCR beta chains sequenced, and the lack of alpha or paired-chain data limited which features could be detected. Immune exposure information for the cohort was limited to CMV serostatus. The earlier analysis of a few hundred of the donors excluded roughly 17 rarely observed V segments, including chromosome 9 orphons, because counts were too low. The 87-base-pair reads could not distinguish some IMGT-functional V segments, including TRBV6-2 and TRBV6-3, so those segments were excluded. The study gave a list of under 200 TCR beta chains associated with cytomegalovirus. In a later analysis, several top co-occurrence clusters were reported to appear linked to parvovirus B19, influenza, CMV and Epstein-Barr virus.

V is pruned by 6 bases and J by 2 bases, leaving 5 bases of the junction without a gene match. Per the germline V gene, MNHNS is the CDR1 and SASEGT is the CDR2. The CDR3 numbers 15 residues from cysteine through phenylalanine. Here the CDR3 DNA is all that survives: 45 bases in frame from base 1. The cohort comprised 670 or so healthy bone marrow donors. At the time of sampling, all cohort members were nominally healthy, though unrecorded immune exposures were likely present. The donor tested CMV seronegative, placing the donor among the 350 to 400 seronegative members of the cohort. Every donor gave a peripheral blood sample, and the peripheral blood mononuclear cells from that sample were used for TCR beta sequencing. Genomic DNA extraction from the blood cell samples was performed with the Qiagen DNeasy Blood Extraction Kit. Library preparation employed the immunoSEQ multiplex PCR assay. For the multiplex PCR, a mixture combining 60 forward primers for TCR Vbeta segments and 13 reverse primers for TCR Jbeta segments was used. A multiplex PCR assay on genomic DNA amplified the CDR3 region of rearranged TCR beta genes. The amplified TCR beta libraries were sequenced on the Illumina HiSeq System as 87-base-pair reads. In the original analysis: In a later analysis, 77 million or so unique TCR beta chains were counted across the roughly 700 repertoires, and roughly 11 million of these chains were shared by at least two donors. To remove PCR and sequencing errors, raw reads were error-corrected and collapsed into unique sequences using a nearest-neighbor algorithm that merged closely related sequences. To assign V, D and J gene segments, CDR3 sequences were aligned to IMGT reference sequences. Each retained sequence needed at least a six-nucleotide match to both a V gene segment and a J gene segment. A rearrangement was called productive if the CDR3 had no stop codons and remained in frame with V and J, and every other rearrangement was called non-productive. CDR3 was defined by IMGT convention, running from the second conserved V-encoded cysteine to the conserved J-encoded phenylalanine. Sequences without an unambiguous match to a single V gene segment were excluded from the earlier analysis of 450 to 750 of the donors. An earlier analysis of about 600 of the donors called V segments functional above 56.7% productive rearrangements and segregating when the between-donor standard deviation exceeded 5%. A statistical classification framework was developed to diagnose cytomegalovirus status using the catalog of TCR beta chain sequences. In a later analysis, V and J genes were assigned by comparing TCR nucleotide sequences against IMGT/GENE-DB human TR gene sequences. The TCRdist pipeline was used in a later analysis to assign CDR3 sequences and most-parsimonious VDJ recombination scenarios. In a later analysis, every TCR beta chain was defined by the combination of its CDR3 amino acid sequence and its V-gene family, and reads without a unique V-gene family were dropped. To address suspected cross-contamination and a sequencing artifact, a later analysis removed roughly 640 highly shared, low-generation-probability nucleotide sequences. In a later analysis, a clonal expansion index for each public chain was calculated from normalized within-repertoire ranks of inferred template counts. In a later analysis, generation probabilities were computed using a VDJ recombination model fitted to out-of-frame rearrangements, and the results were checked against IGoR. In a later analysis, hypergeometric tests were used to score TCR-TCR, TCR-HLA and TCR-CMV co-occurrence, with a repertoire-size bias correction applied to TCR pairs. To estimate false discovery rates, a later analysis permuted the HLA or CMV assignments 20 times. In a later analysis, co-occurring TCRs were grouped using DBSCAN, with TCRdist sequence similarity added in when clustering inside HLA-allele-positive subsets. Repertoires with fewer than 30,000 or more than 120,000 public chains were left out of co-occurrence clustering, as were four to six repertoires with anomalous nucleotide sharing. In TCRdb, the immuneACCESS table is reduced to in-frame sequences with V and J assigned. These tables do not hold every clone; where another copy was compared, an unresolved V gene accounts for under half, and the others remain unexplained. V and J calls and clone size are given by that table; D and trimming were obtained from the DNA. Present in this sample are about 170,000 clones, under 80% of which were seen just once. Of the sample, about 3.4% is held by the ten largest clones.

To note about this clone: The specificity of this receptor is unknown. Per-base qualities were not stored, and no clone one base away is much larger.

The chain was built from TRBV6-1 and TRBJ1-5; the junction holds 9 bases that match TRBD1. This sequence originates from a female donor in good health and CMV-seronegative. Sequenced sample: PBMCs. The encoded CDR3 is CASSLGQGGNQPQHF. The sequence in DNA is TGTGCCAGCAGCCTGGGACAGGGAGGCAATCAGCCCCAGCATTTT.